These T cell receptor beta chains were read from a single sample in a study of radiation and T cells in renal cell carcinoma. Generated by immunoSEQ multiplex PCR, the TCRdb table keeps only in-frame clones and is missing some. Here the sample spans some 100,000 clones, over 65% being singletons. Sequenced here: blood, sampled from a patient whose treatment included radiotherapy and nephrectomy. The receptors originated from a man aged 60 to 75 with renal cell carcinoma. The CDR3 runs from the conserved cysteine through the conserved F or W. Fields, in order: V gene, clone size, D gene, J gene, CDR3 DNA, CDR3 protein. A D gene is named only where the DNA matches it firmly. Size is stated for part of the rows, as once, few or many counts, or as a class when the clone is expanded.

>TRBV11-3|-|-|TRBJ2-1
TGTGCCAGCAGCCCATTGGTTGGGAGTGAGCAGTTCTTC
CASSPLVGSEQFF
>TRBV9|-|-|TRBJ2-5
TGTGCCAGCATCCCGCTACAGGGGAAGGGCGGGGTTACAGAGACCCAGTACTTC
CASIPLQGKGGVTETQYF
>TRBV2|-|-|TRBJ1-2
TGTGCCAGCAGTGAGTCAGCTAACTATGGCTACACCTTC
CASSESANYGYTF
>TRBV5-1|-|-|TRBJ1-1
TGCGCCAGCAGCTTGTACAGGGTTAACACTGAAGCTTTCTTT
CASSLYRVNTEAFF
>TRBV7-9|-|-|TRBJ1-1
TGTGCCAGCAGACCCGGCGGAGGGGTGGTCGCTGAAGCTTTCTTT
CASRPGGGVVAEAFF
>TRBV28|-|-|TRBJ1-2
TGTGCCAGCAGCCTCGAAAGATCAGTGGGCTACACCTTC
CASSLERSVGYTF
>TRBV28|few|-|TRBJ2-4
TGTGCCAGCAGGGTTGGCAAAAACATTCAGTACTTC
CASRVGKNIQYF
>TRBV9|-|TRBD2|TRBJ2-1
TGTGCCAGCAGCGTAGAAGCGGGGGGGTACAATGAGCAGTTCTTC
CASSVEAGGYNEQFF
>TRBV6-6|-|-|TRBJ1-1
TGTGCCAGCAGTTACCGGACAGCCACTGAAGCTTTCTTT
CASSYRTATEAFF
>TRBV19|-|TRBD1|TRBJ1-5
TGTGCCAGTGGACAGGGGGCCCGGCAGCCCCAGCATTTT
CASGQGARQPQHF
>TRBV27|once|-|TRBJ2-1
TGTGCCAGCAGTTTTGCCGGGGATGAGCAGTTCTTC
CASSFAGDEQFF
>TRBV4-1|-|TRBD2|TRBJ2-1
TGCGCCAGCAGCCAGGGGACTAGCGGGAGAAGTGAGCAGTTCTTC
CASSQGTSGRSEQFF
>TRBV27|once|-|TRBJ2-1
TGTGCCAGCAGTCCCCTAATATCAGAGAAGCAGTTCTTC
CASSPLISEKQFF
>TRBV29-1|once|TRBD1|TRBJ2-5
TGCAGCGTGGGCAGGGGGCGCGGAGAGACCCAGTACTTC
CSVGRGRGETQYF
>TRBV7-2|-|-|TRBJ1-5
TGTGCCAGCAGCACGACAGCATCGAGCAATCAGCCCCAGCATTTT
CASSTTASSNQPQHF
>TRBV11-2|-|-|TRBJ2-5
TGTGCCAGCAGCTTAGGACTAGTACAAGAGACCCAGTACTTC
CASSLGLVQETQYF
>TRBV5-6|-|TRBD1|TRBJ2-2
TGTGCCAGCAGCTTGGAACAGGGGCGGAACACCGGGGAGCTGTTTTTT
CASSLEQGRNTGELFF
>TRBV28|-|-|TRBJ2-1
TGTGCCAGCAGTTTTACCAGGGGAAGCTCCTACAATGAGCAGTTCTTC
CASSFTRGSSYNEQFF
>TRBV13|-|TRBD2|TRBJ2-1
TGTGCCAGCAGCATCCCATTAACGGGAGGGCCCCACAATGAGCAGTTCTTC
CASSIPLTGGPHNEQFF
>TRBV14|-|-|TRBJ2-3
TGTGCCAGCAGCCAAATTGATACGCAGTATTTT
CASSQIDTQYF
>TRBV28|-|-|TRBJ1-5
TGTGCCAGCAGTCTTGTCCTTGGATCTAGCAATCAGCCCCAGCATTTT
CASSLVLGSSNQPQHF
>TRBV29-1|once|TRBD1|TRBJ2-2
TGCAGCGTCTTAACAGGGGGTGAGAACACCGGGGAGCTGTTTTTT
CSVLTGGENTGELFF
>TRBV7-9|-|-|TRBJ1-1
TGTGCCAGCAGCTTAGTGAGTGGGGCGAACACTGAAGCTTTCTTT
CASSLVSGANTEAFF
>TRBV29-1|-|-|TRBJ2-7
TGCAGCGTTGGTGAGGGAGAGGGCTACGAGCAGTACTTC
CSVGEGEGYEQYF
>TRBV27|few|-|TRBJ2-3
TGTGCCAGCACCCGGTCGGGGGTTCCAGATACGCAGTATTTT
CASTRSGVPDTQYF
>TRBV19|-|TRBD2|TRBJ2-2
TGTGCCAGTAGTATTACCTCCGGGAGGGCCACCGGGGAGCTGTTTTTT
CASSITSGRATGELFF
>TRBV7-9|-|TRBD2|TRBJ2-5
TGTGCCTTATCCCTGTTCGGGACTAGCGCCGAGACCCAGTACTTC
CALSLFGTSAETQYF
>TRBV2|few|-|TRBJ2-7
TGTGCCAGCAAGGGACCCACCTACGAGCAGTACTTC
CASKGPTYEQYF
>TRBV28|-|-|TRBJ1-1
TGTGCCAGCAGGGGCTCGGGTGAAGCTTTCTTT
CASRGSGEAFF
>TRBV5-1|medium-sized|-|TRBJ1-4
TGCGCCAGCAGCTTGGCCCCCCTTGAAAAACTGTTTTTT
CASSLAPLEKLFF
>TRBV7-2|few|TRBD1|TRBJ1-5
TGTGCCAGCAGCTTAGAAAAGGGGGCAGGGTTTCAGCCCCAGCATTTT
CASSLEKGAGFQPQHF
>TRBV7-9|few|-|TRBJ1-4
TGTGCCAGCAGCTTAGCTAACAGGGCGGAAAAACTGTTTTTT
CASSLANRAEKLFF
>TRBV2|-|TRBD2|TRBJ2-1
TGTGCCAGCAGTGTGGAGAGCGGGAAGGGTTCGTGGGATGAGCAGTTCTTC
CASSVESGKGSWDEQFF
>TRBV5-1|-|-|TRBJ1-6
TGCGCCAGCAGCTCGGGGGAGAGGAATTCACCCCTCCACTTT
CASSSGERNSPLHF
>TRBV28|-|TRBD1|TRBJ1-1
TGTGCCAGCAGTTTTTCTGGGACAGGTATGAACACTGAAGCTTTCTTT
CASSFSGTGMNTEAFF
>TRBV6-5|-|-|TRBJ2-3
TGTGCCAGCAGTTGGGCCAGCGCAGCAGATACGCAGTATTTT
CASSWASAADTQYF
>TRBV5-4|-|-|TRBJ2-2
TGTGCCAGCAGCTTTTCTAGCGTTGGGGAGCTGTTTTTT
CASSFSSVGELFF
>TRBV2|-|-|TRBJ1-5
TGTGCCAGCAGTGTGAGTGGCCCGAGCAATCAGCCCCAGCATTTT
CASSVSGPSNQPQHF
>TRBV29-1|-|-|TRBJ2-3
TGCAGCGTTCCCGAGCCCGATACGCAGTATTTT
CSVPEPDTQYF
>TRBV7-2|-|TRBD1|TRBJ2-1
TGTGCCAGCAGCCGAGCTAGCACAGGGGGCAGGTACAATGAGCAGTTCTTC
CASSRASTGGRYNEQFF
>TRBV18|once|TRBD1|TRBJ2-4
TGTGCCAGCTCCCCGTACCGGGACAGGGTAGGATCGGCCAAAAACATTCAGTACTTC
CASSPYRDRVGSAKNIQYF
>TRBV27|-|-|TRBJ2-7
TGTGCCAGCAGTTTTACTGCAGGGGATCCCCTCTACGAGCAGTACTTC
CASSFTAGDPLYEQYF
>TRBV5-5|-|-|TRBJ2-3
TGTGCCAGCAGCTGGCAAACAGGGCCAGATACGCAGTATTTT
CASSWQTGPDTQYF
>TRBV27|-|TRBD2|TRBJ2-1
TGTGCCAGCAGGCTCCCCGGGAGGGCCGCCGAGCAGTTCTTC
CASRLPGRAAEQFF
>TRBV5-1|-|-|TRBJ2-2
TGCGCCAGCAGCTTGTACGGGGGGCCCGGGGAGCTGTTTTTT
CASSLYGGPGELFF
>TRBV19|-|TRBD1|TRBJ1-1
TGTGCCAGTAGCGCGGGACAGTTGCCCCTAATCACTGAAGCTTTCTTT
CASSAGQLPLITEAFF
>TRBV5-1|-|-|TRBJ1-2
TGCGCCAGCAGCTTGGATTCTGGGGAAGGCTACACCTTC
CASSLDSGEGYTF
>TRBV6-1|-|TRBD2|TRBJ2-1
TGTGCCAGCAGTGTATTAGCGGGAGAGATGAATGAGCAGTTCTTC
CASSVLAGEMNEQFF
>TRBV7-8|-|-|TRBJ1-1
TGTGCCAGCAGCTTAGTATCAATTTCCGAAGCTTTCTTT
CASSLVSISEAFF
>TRBV2|-|TRBD1|TRBJ1-4
TGTGCCAGCAGGGACAGGGGTAATGAAAAACTGTTTTTT
CASRDRGNEKLFF
>TRBV19|-|TRBD2|TRBJ2-3
TGTGCCAGTAGTATCATAAGAGCGGGAGGACGAGCAGATACGCAGTATTTT
CASSIIRAGGRADTQYF
>TRBV7-2|-|TRBD1|TRBJ1-1
TGTGCCAGCAGCTTATACCAGACAGGGGATTGGGACACTGAAGCTTTCTTT
CASSLYQTGDWDTEAFF